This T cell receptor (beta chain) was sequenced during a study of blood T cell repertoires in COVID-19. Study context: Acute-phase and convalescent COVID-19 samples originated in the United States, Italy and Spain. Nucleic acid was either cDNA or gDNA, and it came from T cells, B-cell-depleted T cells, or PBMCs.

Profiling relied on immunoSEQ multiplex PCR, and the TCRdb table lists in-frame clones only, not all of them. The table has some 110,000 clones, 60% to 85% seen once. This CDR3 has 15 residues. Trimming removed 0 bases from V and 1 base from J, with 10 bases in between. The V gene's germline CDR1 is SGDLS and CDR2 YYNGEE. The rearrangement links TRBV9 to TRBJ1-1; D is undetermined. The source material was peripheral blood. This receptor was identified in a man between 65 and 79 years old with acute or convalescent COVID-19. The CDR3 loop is CASSVDLGPNTEAFF. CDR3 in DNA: TGTGCCAGCAGCGTAGATTTGGGCCCGAACACTGAAGCTTTCTTT.